This record looks at one T cell receptor (beta chain) sequence and its context. The antigen is not known. This sample is drawn from a study of cytomegalovirus exposure and HLA in healthy donors. General study points: Association of around 17,000 TCR beta sequences with HLA alleles was found at 0.05 false discovery rate in a later analysis.

The CDR3 is 13 amino acids. From germline, CDR1 is LNHDA and CDR2 SQIVND (reference sequence). Trimming removed 6 bases from V and 1 base from J, with 8 bases in between. PCR amplification relied on 60 Vbeta primers (plus 13 Jbeta primers). Assay: immunoSEQ multiplex PCR; the TCRdb copy retains only in-frame clones and omits some. This table holds under 200,000 clones, around 80% found once. This chain connects TRBV19 to TRBJ2-3; D call uncertain. This TCR came from a woman in her twenties or thirties in good health and CMV-seropositive. Sequenced input: PBMCs. The CDR3 bases are TGTGCCAGTAGGGGCCGCGGCACAGATACGCAGTATTTT. It encodes CASRGRGTDTQYF.